This T cell receptor beta chain was sequenced during a study of cytomegalovirus exposure and HLA in healthy donors. On the study more broadly: Genotyping showed roughly 86% of 398 donors falling in the Caucasian-associated ancestry cluster.

Study-level points and caveats: 150 or so TCR beta chains were listed as cytomegalovirus-associated. Sequencing depth roughly uniform across donors was assumed in presence/absence analyses. Rarity characterized most TCR sequences, yet some public TCRs appeared in many donors.

Use of 60 Vbeta and 13 Jbeta primers characterized the PCR. Libraries were prepared by immunoSEQ multiplex PCR; TCRdb keeps only in-frame clonotypes and omits some of them. This sample's clone table lists around 150,000 clones. To note about this clone: Antigen: not known.

Looked up from germline, CDR1 is MNHNS and CDR2 is SASEGT. The CDR3 runs 14 residues. With 6 bases removed from V and 5 bases from J, the gap between germline ends came to 17 bases. The origin of this receptor is a woman aged 60-75 years in good health and CMV-seronegative. The sample comprised PBMCs. This chain uses TRBV6-1 with TRBJ2-7, with D perhaps matching TRBD1 (5 bases). The CDR3 DNA reads as TGTGCCAGCAGCCCGGACATAGGAAGAGACGAGCAGTACTTC. Translated, it gives CASSPDIGRDEQYF.